This entry concerns a single T cell receptor beta chain. The source of the sample is a study of blood T cell repertoires in COVID-19. Overall study: The study drew acute and convalescent COVID-19 samples from the United States, Italy and Spain. In each case, the material was cDNA or gDNA derived from T cells, B-cell-depleted T cells, or PBMCs.

With 5 bases clipped from V and 1 base from J, the junction kept 3 bases outside the gene matches. CDR1 is SGHNT and CDR2 is YENEEA in the germline V gene. The CDR3 loop spans 15 amino acids. Original data processing: Amplification of reference gene primers was used by the study to estimate nucleated cell counts. Sequencing was performed with immunoSEQ multiplex PCR; in TCRdb, only in-frame clones are kept and a portion is missing. V, J and clone size derive from that table, while D and trimming were established from the DNA sequence. This table has 80,000 to 100,000 clones, roughly 90% appearing once.

The sequence came from a human donor with active COVID-19. The donor label of this sample is uncertain. Sample: peripheral blood. This chain connects TRBV11-3 to TRBJ2-3; TRBD2 aligns across 10 bases. CDR3 coding DNA: TGTGCCAGCAGCCATGGACTAGCGGGCACAGATACGCAGTATTTT. Translation gives CASSHGLAGTDTQYF.